This T cell receptor (beta chain) was obtained from a study of T cell responses to AZD1222 COVID-19 vaccine. Study results and limitations: Two doses of AZD1222 preceded a rise in Spike-specific TCR breadth and depth.

V trimming: 4 bases; J trimming: 0 bases; junction bases outside the gene matches: 4. Germline loops: CDR1 MNHEY, CDR2 SVGAGI. CDR3 length equals 15 residues. The repertoire was sequenced with immunoSEQ multiplex PCR; TCRdb's copy has only in-frame clones and lacks some. Of roughly 80,000 clones in the sample, about nine tenths were seen once. A remark on this clone: The antigen remains unidentified.

The receptor's source is an adult who received the AZD1222 COVID-19 vaccine. The starting material was peripheral blood, obtained 28 days after the second AZD1222 dose. The V gene is TRBV6-5, the J gene TRBJ2-3; TRBD2 matches at 7 bases. The CDR3 sequence is CASSSSGTSTDTQYF. In DNA form, the CDR3 reads TGTGCCAGCAGTTCTAGCGGCACTAGCACAGATACGCAGTATTTT.